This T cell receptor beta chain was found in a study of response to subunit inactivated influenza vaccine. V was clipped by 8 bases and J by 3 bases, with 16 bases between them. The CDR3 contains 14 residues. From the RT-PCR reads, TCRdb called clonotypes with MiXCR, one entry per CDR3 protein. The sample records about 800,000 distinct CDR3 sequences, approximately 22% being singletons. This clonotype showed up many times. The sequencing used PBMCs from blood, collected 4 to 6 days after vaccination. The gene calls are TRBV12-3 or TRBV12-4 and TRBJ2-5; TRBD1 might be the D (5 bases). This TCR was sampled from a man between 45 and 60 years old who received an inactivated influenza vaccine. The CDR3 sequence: CASCGATLKETQYF. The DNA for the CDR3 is TGTGCCAGCTGTGGGGCGACCCTTAAAGAGACCCAGTACTTC.